This T cell receptor (beta chain) was sequenced for a study of cytomegalovirus exposure and HLA in healthy donors. Per the germline V gene, CDR1 is SGHVS and CDR2 is FQNEAQ. V was clipped by 5 bases and J by 2 bases, with 10 bases between them. The CDR3 is made up of 13 amino acids. The PCR contained 60 Vbeta and 13 Jbeta primers. The table came from immunoSEQ multiplex PCR; TCRdb's copy has only in-frame clones and leaves some out. The sample has 140,000 or so clones; roughly 80% are singletons. This receptor was identified in a male donor in good health and CMV-seronegative. The sequenced sample was PBMCs. The chain carries TRBV7-8 and TRBJ2-7; D unclear. The CDR3 protein is CASSPTRTYEQYF. The DNA of the CDR3 is TGTGCCAGCAGCCCTACGAGGACCTACGAGCAGTACTTC.